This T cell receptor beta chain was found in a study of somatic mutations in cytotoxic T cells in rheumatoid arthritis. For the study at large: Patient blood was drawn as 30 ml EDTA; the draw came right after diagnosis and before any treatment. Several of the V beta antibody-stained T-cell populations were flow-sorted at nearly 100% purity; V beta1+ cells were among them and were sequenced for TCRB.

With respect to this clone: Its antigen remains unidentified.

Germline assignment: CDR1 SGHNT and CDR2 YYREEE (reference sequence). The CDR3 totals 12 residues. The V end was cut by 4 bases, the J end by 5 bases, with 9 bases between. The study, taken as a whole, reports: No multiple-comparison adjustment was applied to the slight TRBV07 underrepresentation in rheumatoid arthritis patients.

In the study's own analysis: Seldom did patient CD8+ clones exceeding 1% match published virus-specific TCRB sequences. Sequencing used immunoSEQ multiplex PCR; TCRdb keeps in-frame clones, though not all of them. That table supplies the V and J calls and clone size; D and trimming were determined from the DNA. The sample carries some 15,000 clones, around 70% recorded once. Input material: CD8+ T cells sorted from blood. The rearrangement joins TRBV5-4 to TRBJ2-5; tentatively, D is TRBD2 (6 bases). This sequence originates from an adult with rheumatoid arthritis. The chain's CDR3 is CASSPSGETQYF. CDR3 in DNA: TGTGCCAGCAGCCCGAGCGGGGAGACCCAGTACTTC.